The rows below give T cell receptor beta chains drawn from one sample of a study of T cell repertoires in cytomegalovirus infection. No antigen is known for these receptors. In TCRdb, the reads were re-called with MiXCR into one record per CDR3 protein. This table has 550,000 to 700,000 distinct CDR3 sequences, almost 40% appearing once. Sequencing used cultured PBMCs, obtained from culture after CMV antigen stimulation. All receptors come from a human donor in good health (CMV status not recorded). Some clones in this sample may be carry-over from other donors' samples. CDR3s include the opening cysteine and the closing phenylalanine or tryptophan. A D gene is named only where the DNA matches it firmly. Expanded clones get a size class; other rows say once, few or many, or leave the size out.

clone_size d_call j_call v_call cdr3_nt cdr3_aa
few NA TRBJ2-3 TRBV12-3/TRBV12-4 TGTGCCAGCAGTCCTACCGCGTTTAAAGCGGGTACAGATACGCAGTATTTT CASSPTAFKAGTDTQYF
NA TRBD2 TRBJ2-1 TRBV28 TGTGCCAGCACCCGTAGCGGGACCTCCTACAATGAGCAGTTCTTC CASTRSGTSYNEQFF
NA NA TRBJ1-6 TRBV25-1 TGTGCCAGCAGTGGGGGCCTCTGGTCACCCCTCCACTTT CASSGGLWSPLHF
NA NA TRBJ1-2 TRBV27 TGTGCCAGCAGTGTCTTACAGGGCGTTGGAACTAGTACTGGCTACACCTTC CASSVLQGVGTSTGYTF
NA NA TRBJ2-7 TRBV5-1 TGCGCCAGCAGCTTGCCTCGATCGGGCAGGTGGCACTACGAGCAGTACTTC CASSLPRSGRWHYEQYF
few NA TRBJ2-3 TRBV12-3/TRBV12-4 TGTGCCAGCAGTTTAGGCGGAATAACAGATACGCAGTATTTT CASSLGGITDTQYF
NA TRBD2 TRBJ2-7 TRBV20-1 TGCAGTGCTACCCTAGCGGGGAACTACGAGCAGTACTTC CSATLAGNYEQYF
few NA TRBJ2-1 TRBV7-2 TGTGCCAGCAGCTTCCAAGGCTCCCAGTTCTTC CASSFQGSQFF
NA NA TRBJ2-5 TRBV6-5 TGTGCCAGCAGTTATGGTCAAGCGCCGGGCGGAGAGACCCAGTACTTC CASSYGQAPGGETQYF
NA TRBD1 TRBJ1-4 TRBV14 TGTGCCAGCAGCCAAATGACAGGGCGGTATGAGGAAAAACTGTTTTTT CASSQMTGRYEEKLFF
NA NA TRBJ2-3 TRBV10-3 TGTGCCATCAGTGAGGTGAACGGAAATACGCAGTATTTT CAISEVNGNTQYF